These 6 T cell receptor beta chains came from one sample sequenced in a study of blood T cell repertoires in COVID-19. Repertoires were generated with immunoSEQ multiplex PCR, while TCRdb's copy carries only in-frame clones and drops some. This sample has about 130,000 clones, with about 85% found just once. Input material: peripheral blood. The receptors were gathered from a woman of 80 years or more with acute or convalescent COVID-19.

The gene calls are TRBV5-1 and TRBJ1-1, with 7 bases aligning to TRBD1. This CDR3 has 14 residues. Trimming took 0 bases from V and 9 from J; bases not matched to a gene: 8. The germline CDR1 and CDR2 sequences are SGHRS and YFSETQ. CDR3 coding DNA: TGCGCCAGCAGCTTGGCGGACAGGCCCGCTCAAGCTTTCTTT. This encodes CASSLADRPAQAFF.

The chain employs TRBV20-1 and TRBJ2-5; possibly TRBD1 for D (5 bases). V dropped 1 base and J dropped 5 bases, with 5 bases sitting between them. The CDR3 has 11 amino acids. Germline CDR1 DFQATT, CDR2 SNEGSKA (reference sequence). The CDR3: CSARAGETQYF. CDR3 in DNA: TGCAGTGCTAGAGCAGGGGAGACCCAGTACTTC.

This chain uses TRBV15 with TRBJ1-5; D unresolved. CDR1 is LNHNV and CDR2 is YYDKDF in the germline V gene (reference sequence). CDR3 length: 15 residues. V was shortened by 1 base and J by 0 bases, with 7 bases between the two germline ends. The CDR3 region has the DNA TGTGCCACCAGCAGAGTCCTAGATAGCAATCAGCCCCAGCATTTT. The encoded protein is CATSRVLDSNQPQHF.

The chain links TRBV15 to TRBJ1-4; 7 positions agree with TRBD1. The CDR3 is made up of 17 amino acids. V shed 5 bases and J 2 bases; nucleotides not matched to a gene: 11. The V gene's germline CDR1 is LNHNV and CDR2 YYDKDF (reference sequence). The chain's CDR3 is CATSGSGTDGTNEKLFF. The CDR3 DNA follows: TGTGCCACCAGCGGGTCTGGGACAGATGGGACTAATGAAAAACTGTTTTTT.

For the CDR3, the DNA is TGCAGCGTCTTAGGGACAGGGGGTTCCGGGGAGCTGTTTTTT. This codes for CSVLGTGGSGELFF. The rearrangement uses TRBV29-1 and TRBJ2-2; TRBD1 aligns across 11 bases. With V trimmed by 6 bases and J by 6 bases, 6 bases remained unmatched. The length of the CDR3 is 14 residues. Germline V gene data show CDR1 as SQVTM and CDR2 as ANQGSEA.

V and J are TRBV28 and TRBJ2-3, with D possibly TRBD1 on 6 matching bases. The V end was cut by 6 bases, the J end by 8 bases, with 21 bases between. Germline V gene lookup returns CDR1 MDHEN and CDR2 SYDVKM. This CDR3 is 15 amino acids long. The CDR3 DNA is TGTGCCAGCAGCCCCACAGGGAGCGGTACTGGTACGCAGTATTTT. Its translation is CASSPTGSGTGTQYF.